A single T cell receptor beta chain is shown here with its context. This sample stems from a study of blood T cell repertoires in COVID-19. Study as a whole: Samples taken during acute and convalescent COVID-19 were collected in the United States, Italy and Spain. PBMCs, B-cell-depleted T cells, or T cells were the source of the cDNA or gDNA that made up the material.

Repertoires were generated with immunoSEQ multiplex PCR, while TCRdb's copy carries only in-frame clones and drops some. This sample has 140,000 or so clones; 87% occur once, and the top ten carry 0.9% to 0.95%. In germline, CDR1 is SGHRS, CDR2 YFSETQ. V trimming: 3 bases; J trimming: 4 bases; junction bases outside the gene matches: 3. The CDR3 is 13 residues long. This TCR was sampled from a woman between 45 and 65 years old with acute or convalescent COVID-19. The specimen sequenced was peripheral blood. The V call is TRBV5-1, the J call TRBJ2-7; TRBD1 agrees at 8 bases. In nucleotides, the CDR3 is TGCGCCAGCAGCTCCAGGGGGCTTTACGAGCAGTACTTC. Translation gives CASSSRGLYEQYF.